This is a list of T cell receptor beta chains from one sample in a study of cytomegalovirus exposure and HLA in healthy donors. Data came from immunoSEQ multiplex PCR; TCRdb stores just in-frame clones and leaves some out. The table lists about 160,000 clones. Sequencing was done on a sample of PBMCs. Receptors originate from a man aged 25 to 45 in good health and CMV-seronegative. Both conserved end residues are part of each CDR3. Fields, in order: CDR3 length, J gene, V gene, D gene, CDR3 DNA, CDR3 protein. The D gene is left open where the match is weak.

15	TRBJ2-7	TRBV27	.	TGTGCCAGCAGTTACGCAGGGCTCCTTACCTACGAGCAGTACTTC	CASSYAGLLTYEQYF
13	TRBJ2-3	TRBV7-2	.	TGTGCCAGCAGCCCTTCGTCGACAGATACGCAGTATTTT	CASSPSSTDTQYF
14	TRBJ1-4	TRBV5-1	.	TGCGCCAGCAGAGTGGACAGCTCTAATGAAAAACTGTTTTTT	CASRVDSSNEKLFF
17	TRBJ2-7	TRBV11-2	.	TGTGCCAGCAGCTTAGCCTACTCTAGGTCGCGCTCCTACGAGCAGTACTTC	CASSLAYSRSRSYEQYF
14	TRBJ2-7	TRBV10-3	TRBD2	TGTGCCATCGGGTCGGGCGGGAGCTCCTACGAGCAGTACTTC	CAIGSGGSSYEQYF
14	TRBJ2-3	TRBV18	.	TGTGCCAGCTCACCAATAGGGGCCCCAGATACGCAGTATTTT	CASSPIGAPDTQYF
13	TRBJ1-2	TRBV18	.	TGTGCCAGCTCGGTAGAGCTTAACTATGGCTACACCTTC	CASSVELNYGYTF
14	TRBJ2-5	TRBV28	.	TGTGCCAGCAGGGGGCGGTGGCAGCAAGAGACCCAGTACTTC	CASRGRWQQETQYF
15	TRBJ2-2	TRBV18	.	TGTGCCAGCTCACCCAGGGCAGCGAACACCGGGGAGCTGTTTTTT	CASSPRAANTGELFF
12	TRBJ2-7	TRBV28	TRBD1	TGTGCCGGCAGGGGGCCGCTAGGCGAGCAGTACTTC	CAGRGPLGEQYF
15	TRBJ1-6	TRBV18	TRBD1	TGTGCCAGCTCACGGGGGACAGGGGATAATTCACCCCTCCACTTT	CASSRGTGDNSPLHF
15	TRBJ1-2	TRBV27	TRBD1	TGTGCCAGCAGGCCCGCGATACAGGGGGGCGGGGGCTACACCTTC	CASRPAIQGGGGYTF
15	TRBJ1-5	TRBV2	.	TGTGCCAGCAGTGAAAATGGGGGGGTCGGTCAGCCCCAGCATTTT	CASSENGGVGQPQHF
15	TRBJ1-5	TRBV7-8	.	TGTGCCAGCAGCCCCCGCAGGCCGCCCAATCAGCCCCAGCATTTT	CASSPRRPPNQPQHF
14	TRBJ1-1	TRBV7-9	.	TGTGCCAGCAGCTTAGTGCAGGGAGGGACTGAAGCTTTCTTT	CASSLVQGGTEAFF
15	TRBJ2-7	TRBV6-5	TRBD1	TGTGCCAGCAGCTCAGGGGGCAGTAGCTCCTACGAGCAGTACTTC	CASSSGGSSSYEQYF
16	TRBJ1-4	TRBV28	.	TGTGCCAGCAACCCGCCGGAGGAGGCAACTAATGAAAAACTGTTTTTT	CASNPPEEATNEKLFF
16	TRBJ2-7	TRBV7-3	TRBD2	TGTGCCAGCAGCTCGGGACTAGCGGGAGCGGCCGGCGAGCAGTACTTC	CASSSGLAGAAGEQYF
14	TRBJ2-2	TRBV29-1	TRBD1	TGCAGCGCAGGACAGGGGGGTAACACCGGGGAGCTGTTTTTT	CSAGQGGNTGELFF
14	TRBJ1-1	TRBV13	.	TGTGCCAGCAGAGCGGGGCAGCTCGTTCCTGAAGCTTTCTTT	CASRAGQLVPEAFF
17	TRBJ2-1	TRBV19	TRBD2	TGTGCCAGTAGTATAGACGTATCAGCGGGGGGCTTCAATGAGCAGTTCTTC	CASSIDVSAGGFNEQFF
16	TRBJ1-1	TRBV5-5	TRBD1	TGTGCCAGCAGCCGCGCCGGGACAGGGTATGGGCCTGAAGCTTTCTTT	CASSRAGTGYGPEAFF
15	TRBJ2-5	TRBV15	.	TGTGCCACCAGCAGAGACCCGAGGGCGGCAGAGACCCAGTACTTC	CATSRDPRAAETQYF
16	TRBJ2-2	TRBV18	TRBD1	TGTGCCAGCTCACCGTCGACAGGGCCGAACACCGGGGAGCTGTTTTTT	CASSPSTGPNTGELFF
16	TRBJ2-2	TRBV19	.	TGTGCCAGTACCCTCAGAGGACAGCCGAACACCGGGGAGCTGTTTTTT	CASTLRGQPNTGELFF
15	TRBJ1-1	TRBV6-6	TRBD1	TGTGCCAGCATTTTCTCGGACAGGGGGAACACTGAAGCTTTCTTT	CASIFSDRGNTEAFF
14	TRBJ2-3	TRBV5-1	TRBD2	TGCGCCAGCGGCCCGGGACTAACAGGAGATACGCAGTATTTT	CASGPGLTGDTQYF
15	TRBJ1-1	TRBV5-1	.	TGCGCCAGCAGCTTGATGCAGGGAGGGAACACTGAAGCTTTCTTT	CASSLMQGGNTEAFF
14	TRBJ1-5	TRBV15	.	TGTGCCACCAGCCTCGGGGTCTCCAATCAGCCCCAGCATTTT	CATSLGVSNQPQHF
15	TRBJ1-3	TRBV6-5	.	TGTGCCAGCAGCACCACTACAGGGATCGGAAACACCATATATTTT	CASSTTTGIGNTIYF
12	TRBJ1-5	TRBV7-2	.	TGTGCCAGCAGCCCGGGGTTTCAGCCCCAGCATTTT	CASSPGFQPQHF
11	TRBJ2-7	TRBV6-1	.	TGTGCCAGCAAGGCGACTTACGAGCAGTACTTC	CASKATYEQYF
16	TRBJ2-1	TRBV5-1	.	TGCGCCAGCAGCTTGGCCGGGCAGGGCACCTACAATGAGCAGTTCTTC	CASSLAGQGTYNEQFF
15	TRBJ2-2	TRBV7-2	.	TGTGCCAGCAGCGGTTCGGGAGCCCCGGGCGGGGAGCTGTTTTTT	CASSGSGAPGGELFF
16	TRBJ2-1	TRBV5-1	TRBD2	TGCGCCAGCAGCTTGGATCCGGGAGGGCCAGGGAATGAGCAGTTCTTC	CASSLDPGGPGNEQFF
15	TRBJ1-1	TRBV5-1	TRBD1	TGCGCCAGCAGCCCAACGACAGGGGTAGCCACTGAAGCTTTCTTT	CASSPTTGVATEAFF
17	TRBJ2-7	TRBV5-3	TRBD1	TGTGCCAGAAGCTTCCACCCAAGGGACAGGCTGGCCTACGAGCAGTACTTC	CARSFHPRDRLAYEQYF
13	TRBJ2-1	TRBV7-7	.	TGTGCCAGCAGCGCCACTCGGGTGGGTGAGCAGTTCTTC	CASSATRVGEQFF
14	TRBJ1-1	TRBV5-6	.	TGTGCCAGCAGCTTGGGGACGGCCGGGGGGGAAGCTTTCTTT	CASSLGTAGGEAFF
16	TRBJ1-4	TRBV4-1	.	TGCGCCAGCAGCCGACCCGGACGGAGGGAGGGTGAAAAACTGTTTTTT	CASSRPGRREGEKLFF